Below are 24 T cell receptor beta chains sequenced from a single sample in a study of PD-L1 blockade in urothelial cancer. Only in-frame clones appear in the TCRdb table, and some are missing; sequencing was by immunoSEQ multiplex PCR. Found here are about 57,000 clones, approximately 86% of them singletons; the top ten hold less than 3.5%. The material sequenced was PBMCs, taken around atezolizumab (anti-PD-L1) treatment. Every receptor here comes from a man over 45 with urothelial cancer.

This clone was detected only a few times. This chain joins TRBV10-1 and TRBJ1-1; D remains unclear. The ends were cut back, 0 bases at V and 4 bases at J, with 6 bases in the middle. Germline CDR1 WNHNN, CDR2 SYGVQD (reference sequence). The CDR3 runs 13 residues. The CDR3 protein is CASSESRVTEAFF. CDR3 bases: TGCGCCAGCAGTGAGTCCCGGGTCACTGAAGCTTTCTTT.

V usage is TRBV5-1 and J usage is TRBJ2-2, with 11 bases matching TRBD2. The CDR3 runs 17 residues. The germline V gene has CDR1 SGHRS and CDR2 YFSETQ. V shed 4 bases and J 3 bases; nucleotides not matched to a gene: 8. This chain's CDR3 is CASSPILAGGDTGELFF. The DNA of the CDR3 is TGCGCCAGCAGCCCCATCTTAGCGGGAGGGGACACCGGGGAGCTGTTTTTT.

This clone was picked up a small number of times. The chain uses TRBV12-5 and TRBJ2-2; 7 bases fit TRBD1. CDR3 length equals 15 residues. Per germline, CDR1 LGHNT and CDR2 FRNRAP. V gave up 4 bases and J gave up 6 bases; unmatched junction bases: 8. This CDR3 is CASGSQGVGAGELFF. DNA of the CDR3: TGTGCTAGTGGTTCCCAGGGGGTGGGAGCCGGGGAGCTGTTTTTT.

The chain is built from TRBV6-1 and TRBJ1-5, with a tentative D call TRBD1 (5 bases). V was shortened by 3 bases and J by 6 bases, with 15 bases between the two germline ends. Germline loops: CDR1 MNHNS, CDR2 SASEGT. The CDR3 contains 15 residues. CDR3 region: CASSDQRGGTQPQHF. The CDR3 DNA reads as TGTGCCAGCAGTGATCAAAGGGGTGGAACTCAGCCCCAGCATTTT.

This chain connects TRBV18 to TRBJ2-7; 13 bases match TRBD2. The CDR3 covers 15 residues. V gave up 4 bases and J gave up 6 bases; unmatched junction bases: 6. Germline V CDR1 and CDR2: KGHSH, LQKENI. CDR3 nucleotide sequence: TGTGCCAGCTCACTTACTAGCGGGAGGGCCGTCGAGCAGTACTTC. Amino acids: CASSLTSGRAVEQYF.

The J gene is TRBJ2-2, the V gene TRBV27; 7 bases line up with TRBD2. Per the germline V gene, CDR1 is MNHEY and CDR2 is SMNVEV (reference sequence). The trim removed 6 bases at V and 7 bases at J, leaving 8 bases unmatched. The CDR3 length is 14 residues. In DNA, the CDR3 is TGTGCCAGCAGCCAGAGTACGGGGGGCGGGGAGCTGTTTTTT. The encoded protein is CASSQSTGGGELFF.

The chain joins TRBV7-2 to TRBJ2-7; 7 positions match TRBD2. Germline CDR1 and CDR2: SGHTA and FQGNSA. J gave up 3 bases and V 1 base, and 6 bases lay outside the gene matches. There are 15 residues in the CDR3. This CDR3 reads CASSLGGSGNYEQYF. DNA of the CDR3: TGTGCCAGCAGCTTAGGCGGGAGCGGTAACTACGAGCAGTACTTC.

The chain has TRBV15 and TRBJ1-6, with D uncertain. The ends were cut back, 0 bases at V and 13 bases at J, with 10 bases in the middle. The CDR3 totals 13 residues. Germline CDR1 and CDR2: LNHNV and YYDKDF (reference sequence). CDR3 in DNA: TGTGCCACCAGCAGAGATGGGAGTACGCCCCTCCACTTT. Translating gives CATSRDGSTPLHF.

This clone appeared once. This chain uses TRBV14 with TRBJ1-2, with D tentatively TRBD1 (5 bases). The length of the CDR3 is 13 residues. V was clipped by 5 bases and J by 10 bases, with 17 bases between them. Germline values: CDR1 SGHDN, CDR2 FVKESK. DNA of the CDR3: TGTGCCAGCAGCGCAGGGATAATGCCTCCCTACACCTTC. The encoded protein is CASSAGIMPPYTF.

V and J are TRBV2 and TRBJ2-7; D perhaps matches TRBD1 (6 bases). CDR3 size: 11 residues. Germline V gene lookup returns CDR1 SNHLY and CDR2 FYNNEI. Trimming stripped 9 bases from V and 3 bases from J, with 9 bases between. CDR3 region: CASKGVYEQYF. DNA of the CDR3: TGTGCCAGTAAGGGGGTCTACGAGCAGTACTTC.

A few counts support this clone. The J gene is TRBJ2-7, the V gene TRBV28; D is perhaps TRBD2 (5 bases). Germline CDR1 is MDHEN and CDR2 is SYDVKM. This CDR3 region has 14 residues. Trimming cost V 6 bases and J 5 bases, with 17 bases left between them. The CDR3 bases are TGTGCCAGCAGCCCTGGTGGGAGTATCCACGAGCAGTACTTC. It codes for CASSPGGSIHEQYF. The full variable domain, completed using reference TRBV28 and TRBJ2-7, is DVKVTQSSRYLVKRTGEKVFLECVQDMDHENMFWYRQDPGLGLRLIYFSYDVKMKEKGDIPEGYSVSREKKERFSLILESASTNQTSMYLCASSPGGSIHEQYFGPGTRLTVT.

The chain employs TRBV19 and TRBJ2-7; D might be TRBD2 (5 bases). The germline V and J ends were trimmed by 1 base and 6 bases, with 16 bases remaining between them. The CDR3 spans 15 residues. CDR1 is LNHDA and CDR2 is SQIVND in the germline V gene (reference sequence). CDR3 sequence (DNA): TGTGCCAGTAGTATAGTACGGGATCCCCGCGCCGAGCAGTACTTC. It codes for CASSIVRDPRAEQYF. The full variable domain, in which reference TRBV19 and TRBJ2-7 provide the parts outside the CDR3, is DGGITQSPKYLFRKEGQNVTLSCEQNLNHDAMYWYRQDPGQGLRLIYYSQIVNDFQKGDIAEGYSVSREKKESFPLTVTSAQKNPTAFYLCASSIVRDPRAEQYFGPGTRLTVT.

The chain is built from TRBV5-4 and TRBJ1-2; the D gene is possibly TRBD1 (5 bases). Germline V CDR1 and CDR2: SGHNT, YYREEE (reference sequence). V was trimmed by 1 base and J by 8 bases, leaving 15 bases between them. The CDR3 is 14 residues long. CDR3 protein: CASSLTGAAGGYTF. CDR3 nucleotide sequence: TGTGCCAGCAGCTTGACAGGTGCCGCGGGAGGCTACACCTTC.

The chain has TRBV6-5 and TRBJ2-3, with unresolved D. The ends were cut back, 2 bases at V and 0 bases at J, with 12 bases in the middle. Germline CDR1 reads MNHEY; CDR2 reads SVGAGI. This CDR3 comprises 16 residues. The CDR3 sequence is CASSYQASPSTDTQYF. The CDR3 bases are TGTGCCAGCAGTTACCAGGCCAGCCCTAGCACAGATACGCAGTATTTT.

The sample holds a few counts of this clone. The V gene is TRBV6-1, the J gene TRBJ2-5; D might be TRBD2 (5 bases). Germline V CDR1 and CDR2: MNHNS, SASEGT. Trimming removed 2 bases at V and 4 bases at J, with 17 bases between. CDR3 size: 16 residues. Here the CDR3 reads CASSEMVGDGAETQYF. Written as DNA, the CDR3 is TGTGCCAGCAGTGAAATGGTCGGGGATGGAGCAGAGACCCAGTACTTC.

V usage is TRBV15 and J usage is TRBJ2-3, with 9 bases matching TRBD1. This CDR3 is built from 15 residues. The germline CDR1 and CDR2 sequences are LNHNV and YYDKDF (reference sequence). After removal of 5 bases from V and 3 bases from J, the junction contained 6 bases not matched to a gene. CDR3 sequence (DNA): TGTGCCACCAGCGGCTACAGGGGGCATACAGATACGCAGTATTTT. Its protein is CATSGYRGHTDTQYF.

CDR3 protein: CASSAGQGARGYTF. The CDR3 coding sequence is TGCGCCAGCAGCGCTGGACAGGGGGCTCGAGGCTACACCTTC. V usage is TRBV5-1 and J usage is TRBJ1-2; 11 bases align to TRBD1. V lost 4 bases, J lost 8 bases, and 7 bases stayed unmatched. Germline lookup yields CDR1 SGHRS and CDR2 YFSETQ. The CDR3 length is 14 residues.

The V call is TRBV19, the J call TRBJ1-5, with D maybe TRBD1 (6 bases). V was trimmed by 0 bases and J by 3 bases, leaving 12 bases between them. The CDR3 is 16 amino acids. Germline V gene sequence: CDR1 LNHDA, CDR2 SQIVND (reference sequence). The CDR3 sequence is CASSIEPGAFNQPQHF. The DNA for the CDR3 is TGTGCCAGTAGTATAGAGCCAGGGGCGTTCAATCAGCCCCAGCATTTT.

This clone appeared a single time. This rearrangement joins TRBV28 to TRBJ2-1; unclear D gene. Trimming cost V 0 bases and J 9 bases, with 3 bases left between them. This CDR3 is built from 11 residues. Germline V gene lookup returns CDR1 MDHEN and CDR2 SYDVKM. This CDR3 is CASSLWREQFF. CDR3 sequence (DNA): TGTGCCAGCAGTTTATGGCGTGAGCAGTTCTTC.

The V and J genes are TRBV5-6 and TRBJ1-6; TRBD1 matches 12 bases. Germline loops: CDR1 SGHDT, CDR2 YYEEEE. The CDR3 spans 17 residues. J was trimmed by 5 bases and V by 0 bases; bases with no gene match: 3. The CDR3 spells CASSLGGQGADNSPLHF. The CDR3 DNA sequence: TGTGCCAGCAGCTTGGGGGGACAGGGGGCTGATAATTCACCCCTCCACTTT.

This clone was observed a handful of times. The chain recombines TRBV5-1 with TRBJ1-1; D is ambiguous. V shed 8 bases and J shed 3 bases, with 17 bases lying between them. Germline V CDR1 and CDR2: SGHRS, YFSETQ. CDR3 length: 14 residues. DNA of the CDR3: TGCGCCAGTCGGAGGACGGGCGGGGACACTGAAGCTTTCTTT. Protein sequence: CASRRTGGDTEAFF.

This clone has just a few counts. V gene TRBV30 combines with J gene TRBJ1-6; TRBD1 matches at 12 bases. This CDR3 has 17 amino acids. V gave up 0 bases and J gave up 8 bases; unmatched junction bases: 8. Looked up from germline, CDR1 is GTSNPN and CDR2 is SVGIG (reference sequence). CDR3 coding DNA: TGTGCCTGGAGTGTATCTGGGACAGGGGGCGGGTATTCACCCCTCCACTTT. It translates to CAWSVSGTGGGYSPLHF.

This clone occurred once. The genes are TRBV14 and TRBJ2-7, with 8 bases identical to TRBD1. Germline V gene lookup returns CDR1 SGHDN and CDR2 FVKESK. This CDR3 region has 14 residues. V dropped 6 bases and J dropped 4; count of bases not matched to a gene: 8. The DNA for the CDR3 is TGTGCCAGCAGTCCGACAGGGGATTTTTACGAGCAGTACTTC. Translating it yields CASSPTGDFYEQYF.

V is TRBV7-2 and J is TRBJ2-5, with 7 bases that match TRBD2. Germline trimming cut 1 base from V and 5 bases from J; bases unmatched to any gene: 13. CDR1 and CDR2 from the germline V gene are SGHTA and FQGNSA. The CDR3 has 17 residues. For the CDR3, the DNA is TGTGCCAGCAGCTTAGGAGGCGGGAGTGTATGGGGGGAGACCCAGTACTTC. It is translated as CASSLGGGSVWGETQYF.